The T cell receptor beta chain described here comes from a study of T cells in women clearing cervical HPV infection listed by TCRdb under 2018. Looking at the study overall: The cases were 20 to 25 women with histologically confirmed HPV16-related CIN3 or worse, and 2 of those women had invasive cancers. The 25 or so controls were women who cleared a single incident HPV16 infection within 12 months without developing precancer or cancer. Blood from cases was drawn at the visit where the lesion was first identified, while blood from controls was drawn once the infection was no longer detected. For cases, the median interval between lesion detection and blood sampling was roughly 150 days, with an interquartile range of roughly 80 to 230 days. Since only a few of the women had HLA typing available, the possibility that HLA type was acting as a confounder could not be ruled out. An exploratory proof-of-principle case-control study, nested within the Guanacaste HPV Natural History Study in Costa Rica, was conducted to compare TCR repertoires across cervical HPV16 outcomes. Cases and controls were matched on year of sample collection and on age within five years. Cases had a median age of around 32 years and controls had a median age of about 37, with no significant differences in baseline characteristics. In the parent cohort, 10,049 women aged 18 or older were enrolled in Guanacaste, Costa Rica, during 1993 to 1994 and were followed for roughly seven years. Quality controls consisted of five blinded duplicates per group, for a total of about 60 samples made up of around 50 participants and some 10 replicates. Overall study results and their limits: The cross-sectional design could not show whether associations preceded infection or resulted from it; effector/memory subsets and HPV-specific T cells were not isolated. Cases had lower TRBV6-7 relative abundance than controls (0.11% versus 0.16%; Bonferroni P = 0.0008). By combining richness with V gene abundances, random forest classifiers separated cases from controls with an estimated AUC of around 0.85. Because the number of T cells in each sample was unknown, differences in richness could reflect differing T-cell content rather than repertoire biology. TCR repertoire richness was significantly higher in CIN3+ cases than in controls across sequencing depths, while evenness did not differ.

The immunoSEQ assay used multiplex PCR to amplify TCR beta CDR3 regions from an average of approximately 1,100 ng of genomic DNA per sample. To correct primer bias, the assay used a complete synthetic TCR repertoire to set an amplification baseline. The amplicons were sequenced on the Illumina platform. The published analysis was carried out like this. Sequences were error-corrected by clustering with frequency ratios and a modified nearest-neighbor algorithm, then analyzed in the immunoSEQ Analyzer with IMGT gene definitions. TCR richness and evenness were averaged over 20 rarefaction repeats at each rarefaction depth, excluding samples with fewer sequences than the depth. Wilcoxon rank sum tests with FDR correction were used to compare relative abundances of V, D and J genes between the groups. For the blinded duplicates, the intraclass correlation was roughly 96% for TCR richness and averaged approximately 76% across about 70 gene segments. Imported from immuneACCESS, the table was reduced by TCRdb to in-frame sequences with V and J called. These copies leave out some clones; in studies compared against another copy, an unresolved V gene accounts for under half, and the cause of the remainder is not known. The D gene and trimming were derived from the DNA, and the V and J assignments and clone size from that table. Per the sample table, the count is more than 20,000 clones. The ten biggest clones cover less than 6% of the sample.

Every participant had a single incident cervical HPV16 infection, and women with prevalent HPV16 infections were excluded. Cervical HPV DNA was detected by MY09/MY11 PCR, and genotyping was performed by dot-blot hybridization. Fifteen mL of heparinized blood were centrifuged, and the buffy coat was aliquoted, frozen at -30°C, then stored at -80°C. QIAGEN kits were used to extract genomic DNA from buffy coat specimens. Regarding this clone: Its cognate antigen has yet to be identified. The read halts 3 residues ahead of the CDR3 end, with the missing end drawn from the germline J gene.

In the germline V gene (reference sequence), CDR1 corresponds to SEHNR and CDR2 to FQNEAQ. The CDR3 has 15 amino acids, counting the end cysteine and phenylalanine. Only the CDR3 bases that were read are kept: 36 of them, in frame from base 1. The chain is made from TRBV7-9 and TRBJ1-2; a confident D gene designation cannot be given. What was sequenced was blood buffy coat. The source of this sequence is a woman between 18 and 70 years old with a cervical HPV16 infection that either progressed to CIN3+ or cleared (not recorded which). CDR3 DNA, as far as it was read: TGTGCCAGCAGCTTAGCGGCTAGCCGAACCTACGAC. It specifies CASSLAASRTYD. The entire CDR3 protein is CASSLAASRTYDYTF.